Here is one T cell receptor beta chain with its context. What it binds is not known. This sample was included in a study of cytomegalovirus exposure and HLA in healthy donors. Across the study: Early on, a data release was issued that held roughly 80 million unique TCRs from HLA-typed donors. Notes on the study in general: Later analysis showed most CMV-associated TCR beta chains appearing HLA-restricted.

This CDR3 has 15 amino acids. The germline gives CDR1 SGHAT, CDR2 FQDESV (reference sequence). Trimming took 3 bases from V and 6 from J; bases not matched to a gene: 7. PCR employed 60 Vbeta and 13 Jbeta primers. Sequencing was performed with immunoSEQ multiplex PCR; in TCRdb, only in-frame clones are kept and a portion is missing. The sample lists around 140,000 clones, approximately 70% occurring once. This chain links TRBV11-1 with TRBJ2-2; 7 bases agree with TRBD1. The TCR sequence derives from a woman aged 55-69 years in good health and CMV-seronegative. The material sequenced was PBMCs. Here the CDR3 DNA reads TGTGCCAGCAGCTTGGACAGGAGAATATCCGGGGAGCTGTTTTTT. Amino acid sequence: CASSLDRRISGELFF.